This T cell receptor beta chain was sequenced in a study of glioma-infiltrating T cells after dendritic cell vaccination. Regarding time point: after dendritic cell vaccination, including at tumor progression/relapse. No glioblastoma patient carried an isocitrate dehydrogenase mutation. Amplification used 60 V beta primers and 13 J beta primers. TCRdb's table, derived via immunoSEQ multiplex PCR, lists solely in-frame clones and lacks some. The data hold roughly 56,000 clones, with 85% observed a single time. Germline assignment: CDR1 MNHEY and CDR2 SMNVEV (reference sequence). This CDR3 comprises 15 residues. Germline trimming cut 7 bases from V and 2 bases from J; bases unmatched to any gene: 4.

The sample here was blood, taken after dendritic cell vaccination. The rearrangement uses TRBV27 and TRBJ2-1; TRBD2 agrees at 11 bases. The sequence was obtained from a human donor with glioblastoma. In DNA, the CDR3 is TGTGCCAGCATAGCGGGGGGGCCGACCTACAATGAGCAGTTCTTC. Translation: CASIAGGPTYNEQFF.